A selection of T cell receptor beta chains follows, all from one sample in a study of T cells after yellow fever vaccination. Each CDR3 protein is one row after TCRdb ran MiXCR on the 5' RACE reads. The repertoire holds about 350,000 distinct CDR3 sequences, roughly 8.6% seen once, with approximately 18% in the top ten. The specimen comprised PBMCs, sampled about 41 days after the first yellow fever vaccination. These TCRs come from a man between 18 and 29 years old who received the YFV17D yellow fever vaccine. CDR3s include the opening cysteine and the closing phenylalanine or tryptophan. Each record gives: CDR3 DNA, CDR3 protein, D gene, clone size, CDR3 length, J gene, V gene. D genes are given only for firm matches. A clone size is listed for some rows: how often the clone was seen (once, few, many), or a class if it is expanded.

CDR3 DNA: TGTGCCAGCAGCCGCCAAGAAACCGGGGAGCTGTTTTTT; CDR3 protein: CASSRQETGELFF; D gene: -; clone size: few; CDR3 length: 13; J gene: TRBJ2-2; V gene: TRBV4-2
CDR3 DNA: TGTGCCAGCAGTGAGGCAGCTGAAGCTTTCTTT; CDR3 protein: CASSEAAEAFF; D gene: -; clone size: -; CDR3 length: 11; J gene: TRBJ1-1; V gene: TRBV2
CDR3 DNA: TGTGCCAGCAGTTTGCCCGGACAGGGGATCTACGAGCAGTACTTC; CDR3 protein: CASSLPGQGIYEQYF; D gene: TRBD1; clone size: many; CDR3 length: 15; J gene: TRBJ2-7; V gene: TRBV28
CDR3 DNA: TGTGCCAGCAGCCAACAACCCGGGGTTTCCTACAATGAGCAGTTCTTC; CDR3 protein: CASSQQPGVSYNEQFF; D gene: -; clone size: -; CDR3 length: 16; J gene: TRBJ2-1; V gene: TRBV3-1
CDR3 DNA: TGCAGTGCTAGAGAGGACAGGGTGAGGTATGAGCAGTTCTTC; CDR3 protein: CSAREDRVRYEQFF; D gene: TRBD1; clone size: -; CDR3 length: 14; J gene: TRBJ2-1; V gene: TRBV20-1
CDR3 DNA: TGTGCCAGCAGCTCCCGACGAGGGGGGGATGAGACCCAGTACTTC; CDR3 protein: CASSSRRGGDETQYF; D gene: -; clone size: -; CDR3 length: 15; J gene: TRBJ2-5; V gene: TRBV7-2
CDR3 DNA: TGTGCCAGCAGCGTAGGGTGGAACACTGAAGCTTTCTTT; CDR3 protein: CASSVGWNTEAFF; D gene: -; clone size: many; CDR3 length: 13; J gene: TRBJ1-1; V gene: TRBV9
CDR3 DNA: TGTGCCAGCGGAGGGACGGGCCCCCCGACCGCCCAGTATTTT; CDR3 protein: CASGGTGPPTAQYF; D gene: -; clone size: -; CDR3 length: 14; J gene: TRBJ2-3; V gene: TRBV5-6
CDR3 DNA: TGCAGTGCTAGGGGTCCGACAGGACAGGACAATGAGCAGTTCTTC; CDR3 protein: CSARGPTGQDNEQFF; D gene: TRBD1; clone size: few; CDR3 length: 15; J gene: TRBJ2-1; V gene: TRBV20-1
CDR3 DNA: TGTGCCAGCAGTTTGGGGGTCACTACGATTCGAGAGACCCAGTACTTC; CDR3 protein: CASSLGVTTIRETQYF; D gene: -; clone size: many; CDR3 length: 16; J gene: TRBJ2-5; V gene: TRBV12-3/TRBV12-4
CDR3 DNA: TGCAGTGCTAGTCTCCTATCTAGCGGTCCTGATTACGAGCAGTACTTC; CDR3 protein: CSASLLSSGPDYEQYF; D gene: TRBD2; clone size: -; CDR3 length: 16; J gene: TRBJ2-7; V gene: TRBV20-1
CDR3 DNA: TGTGCCAGCAGTGATGAACTAGCGGGGATAGAGACCCAGTACTTC; CDR3 protein: CASSDELAGIETQYF; D gene: TRBD2; clone size: -; CDR3 length: 15; J gene: TRBJ2-5; V gene: TRBV2
CDR3 DNA: TGTGCCAGCAGTTACTATAGCGGGGGGTCCTACGAGCAGTACTTC; CDR3 protein: CASSYYSGGSYEQYF; D gene: TRBD2; clone size: -; CDR3 length: 15; J gene: TRBJ2-7; V gene: TRBV6-5
CDR3 DNA: TGTGCCAGCAGCGTTAGCAGGGTTGGACCCCAGCATTTT; CDR3 protein: CASSVSRVGPQHF; D gene: -; clone size: few; CDR3 length: 13; J gene: TRBJ1-5; V gene: TRBV9
CDR3 DNA: TGTGCCAGCAGTAGACTCCCGGGACAGGGGAACACTGAAGCTTTCTTT; CDR3 protein: CASSRLPGQGNTEAFF; D gene: TRBD1; clone size: -; CDR3 length: 16; J gene: TRBJ1-1; V gene: TRBV12-3/TRBV12-4
CDR3 DNA: TGTGCCAGCAGCGGCGGGGGTGAGCAGTTCTTC; CDR3 protein: CASSGGGEQFF; D gene: TRBD2; clone size: many; CDR3 length: 11; J gene: TRBJ2-1; V gene: TRBV7-7
CDR3 DNA: TGTGCCAGCAGCTTACAGCGGGGGCGGAAAGATACGCAGTATTTT; CDR3 protein: CASSLQRGRKDTQYF; D gene: TRBD2; clone size: -; CDR3 length: 15; J gene: TRBJ2-3; V gene: TRBV7-2
CDR3 DNA: TGTGCCAGCAGTTCGCAGGGAAGCGGCTATGGCTACACCTTC; CDR3 protein: CASSSQGSGYGYTF; D gene: -; clone size: few; CDR3 length: 14; J gene: TRBJ1-2; V gene: TRBV7-9
CDR3 DNA: TGTGCCAGCAGACCGGGACGGCCCGTGGAGCCCCAGCATTTT; CDR3 protein: CASRPGRPVEPQHF; D gene: -; clone size: -; CDR3 length: 14; J gene: TRBJ1-5; V gene: TRBV6-1
CDR3 DNA: TGTGCCAGCACCATGGACGGGGCCAAACGGGGTACCTTC; CDR3 protein: CASTMDGAKRGTF; D gene: -; clone size: few; CDR3 length: 13; J gene: TRBJ2-1; V gene: TRBV6-6
CDR3 DNA: TGCGCCAGCAGCCAAGATTTCGGAGGGTATGAAAAACTGTTTTTT; CDR3 protein: CASSQDFGGYEKLFF; D gene: -; clone size: few; CDR3 length: 15; J gene: TRBJ1-4; V gene: TRBV4-3
CDR3 DNA: TGTGCCAGCAGCTTAGGGACGTCCCGGGCGGACACTGAAGCTTTCTTT; CDR3 protein: CASSLGTSRADTEAFF; D gene: -; clone size: many; CDR3 length: 16; J gene: TRBJ1-1; V gene: TRBV7-2
CDR3 DNA: TGTGCTAGTGGTCCCCCGGGGATACTGCAAAACTATGGCTACACCTTC; CDR3 protein: CASGPPGILQNYGYTF; D gene: -; clone size: -; CDR3 length: 16; J gene: TRBJ1-2; V gene: TRBV12-5
CDR3 DNA: TGCGCCAGCAGCTTGGGCCAGGGGTTGACCGGGGAGCTGTTTTTT; CDR3 protein: CASSLGQGLTGELFF; D gene: -; clone size: many; CDR3 length: 15; J gene: TRBJ2-2; V gene: TRBV5-1
CDR3 DNA: TGCGCCAGCAGCCCGGAACAGGGTACAGATACGCAGTATTTT; CDR3 protein: CASSPEQGTDTQYF; D gene: -; clone size: -; CDR3 length: 14; J gene: TRBJ2-3; V gene: TRBV5-1
CDR3 DNA: TGTGCCAGCAGTTTCCGACGACTAGCGGGGGACACAGATACGCAGTATTTT; CDR3 protein: CASSFRRLAGDTDTQYF; D gene: TRBD2; clone size: -; CDR3 length: 17; J gene: TRBJ2-3; V gene: TRBV6-5
CDR3 DNA: TGTGCCAGCAGTTGGGGAACACTGGACAATGAGCAGTTCTTC; CDR3 protein: CASSWGTLDNEQFF; D gene: -; clone size: -; CDR3 length: 14; J gene: TRBJ2-1; V gene: TRBV6-2/TRBV6-3
CDR3 DNA: TGTGCCAGCAGCCTCCAGGGGGAGCCAGGGTATGGGACCCAGTACTTC; CDR3 protein: CASSLQGEPGYGTQYF; D gene: TRBD1; clone size: many; CDR3 length: 16; J gene: TRBJ2-5; V gene: TRBV7-2
CDR3 DNA: TGCGCCAGCAGCCCGGGACTAGCGGGGGTTACAGATACGCAGTATTTT; CDR3 protein: CASSPGLAGVTDTQYF; D gene: TRBD2; clone size: many; CDR3 length: 16; J gene: TRBJ2-3; V gene: TRBV5-1
CDR3 DNA: TGTGCCAGCAGTGAAAACAGGGGCTATGAGCAGTTCTTC; CDR3 protein: CASSENRGYEQFF; D gene: TRBD1; clone size: -; CDR3 length: 13; J gene: TRBJ2-1; V gene: TRBV6-1
CDR3 DNA: TGTGCCAGCAGCTTACAGGAATACTCCTATAATTCACCCCTCCACTTT; CDR3 protein: CASSLQEYSYNSPLHF; D gene: -; clone size: -; CDR3 length: 16; J gene: TRBJ1-6; V gene: TRBV5-5